These 5 T cell receptor beta chains were sequenced from one sample in a study of T cell responses to AZD1222 COVID-19 vaccine. Sequencing used immunoSEQ multiplex PCR; TCRdb keeps in-frame clones, though not all of them. The sample carries 70,000 to 95,000 clones, about 82% recorded once. The material sequenced was peripheral blood, taken 28 days after the second AZD1222 dose. The receptors were gathered from an adult who received the AZD1222 COVID-19 vaccine.

The V gene is TRBV5-1, the J gene TRBJ2-1; tentative D call: TRBD2 (5 bases). The germline V and J ends were trimmed by 0 bases and 7 bases, with 11 bases remaining between them. Per the germline V gene, CDR1 is SGHRS and CDR2 is YFSETQ. This CDR3 spans 14 amino acids. As DNA, the CDR3 is TGCGCCAGCAGCTTGGAAAAACTAGAAAATGAGCAGTTCTTC. Amino acid sequence: CASSLEKLENEQFF. The variable domain in full, completed from reference TRBV5-1 and TRBJ2-1, reads KAGVTQTPRYLIKTRGQQVTLSCSPISGHRSVSWYQQTPGQGLQFLFEYFSETQRNKGNFPGRFSGRQFSNSRSEMNVSTLELGDSALYLCASSLEKLENEQFFGPGTRLTVL.

The genes are TRBV15 and TRBJ2-3; 14 nucleotides align to TRBD2. V shed 1 base, J shed 6 bases, and the junction held 3 bases outside the gene matches. Germline CDR1 LNHNV, CDR2 YYDKDF (reference sequence). CDR3 length equals 16 residues. CDR3 protein: CATSRGLAGGMDTQYF. In DNA form, the CDR3 reads TGTGCCACCAGCAGAGGACTAGCGGGGGGGATGGATACGCAGTATTTT.

This clone was found once. V gene TRBV15 combines with J gene TRBJ1-1; no clear D gene. Trimming took off 1 base at V and 2 bases at J, with 11 bases between the two ends. Germline CDR1 and CDR2: LNHNV and YYDKDF (reference sequence). The CDR3 extends over 15 amino acids. The CDR3 DNA reads TGTGCCACCAGCAGAGGTAGTGGCAGCAACACTGAAGCTTTCTTT. Encoded protein: CATSRGSGSNTEAFF.

As DNA, the CDR3 is TGTGCCAGCAGTTACGAAGGGGGAAACGAGCAGTACTTC. Translating it yields CASSYEGGNEQYF. The gene calls are TRBV6-5 and TRBJ2-7, with D tentatively TRBD1 (6 bases). Trimming cost V 2 bases and J 5 bases, with 10 bases left between them. This CDR3 has 13 amino acids. The germline V gene has CDR1 MNHEY and CDR2 SVGAGI.

V is TRBV18 and J is TRBJ2-1; 11 nucleotides align to TRBD1. The V segment lost 3 bases and the J segment 8 bases; nucleotides outside the gene matches: 6. The CDR3 covers 15 residues. The V gene's germline CDR1 is KGHSH and CDR2 LQKENI. The DNA for the CDR3 is TGTGCCAGCTCACCCGGGACAGGGGGTGGCGATGAGCAGTTCTTC. This encodes CASSPGTGGGDEQFF.